These 12 T cell receptor beta chains originate from one sample sequenced in a study of cytomegalovirus exposure and HLA in healthy donors. 13 Jbeta primers and 60 Vbeta primers were used for the PCR. TCRdb keeps only in-frame clones here, not all; method: immunoSEQ multiplex PCR. The sample gives 150,000 to 170,000 clones, around 79% of which show up once; approximately 2.8% is in the top ten. The sample consisted of PBMCs. These receptors came from a man in his late teens or twenties in good health and CMV-seronegative.

The gene calls are TRBV7-2 and TRBJ2-7, with D possibly TRBD2 on 6 matching bases. Germline CDR1 is SGHTA and CDR2 is FQGNSA. Trimming took off 1 base at V and 6 bases at J, with 13 bases between the two ends. This CDR3 has 14 amino acids. The CDR3 sequence: CASSLVGPGVEQYF. The CDR3 DNA is TGTGCCAGCAGCTTAGTGGGACCGGGGGTCGAGCAGTACTTC.

CDR3 in amino acids: CASSQDRLAGELFF. In DNA, the CDR3 is TGCGCCAGCAGCCAGGACCGACTAGCCGGGGAGCTGTTTTTT. This chain connects TRBV4-1 to TRBJ2-2; TRBD2 is a possible D gene (6 bases). V shed 3 bases and J shed 6 bases, with 11 bases lying between them. This CDR3 is 14 amino acids long. From germline, CDR1 is MGHRA and CDR2 YSYEKL.

This sequence joins TRBV12-1 and TRBJ2-1; the table names TRBD2, a call not compared with the DNA. TRBV12-1 is termed a pseudogene. This CDR3 is 16 amino acids long. The CDR3 reads CASSASYSGGVNEQFF. The CDR3 DNA is TGTGCCAGCAGCGCTTCGTATAGCGGGGGGGTCAATGAGCAGTTCTTC.

Remarks on this clone: Within the sample, other DNA sequences also encode this same CDR3. The chain employs TRBV7-9 and TRBJ1-1, with 7 bases fitting TRBD1. The CDR3 is 14 residues long. Germline assignment: CDR1 SEHNR and CDR2 FQNEAQ (reference sequence). V was clipped by 5 bases and J by 2 bases; unmatched bases: 5. The CDR3: CASSPGTANTEAFF. CDR3 DNA sequence: TGTGCCAGCAGCCCAGGGACAGCTAACACTGAAGCTTTCTTT.

CDR3 bases: TGTGCCAGCAGCTATACATATAATTCACCCCTCCACTTT. As protein: CASSYTYNSPLHF. The chain joins TRBV7-2 to TRBJ1-6; D gene uncertain. The CDR3 is 13 amino acids. CDR1 is SGHTA and CDR2 is FQGNSA in the germline V gene. V lost 4 bases, J lost 4 bases, and 5 bases lay in between.

This clone has just a few counts. The V call is TRBV4-1, the J call TRBJ2-2, with a tentative D call TRBD1 (5 bases). The CDR3 is 16 residues long. V gave up 1 base and J gave up 0 bases, with 9 bases separating them. Germline V lookup: CDR1 MGHRA, CDR2 YSYEKL. The CDR3 protein is CASSQGGRANTGELFF. The CDR3 DNA reads TGCGCCAGCAGCCAAGGAGGCAGGGCGAACACCGGGGAGCTGTTTTTT.

This clone was observed a handful of times. This chain uses TRBV18 with TRBJ1-2; D not resolved. This CDR3 contains 18 residues. Germline lookup yields CDR1 KGHSH and CDR2 LQKENI. Trimming shortened V by 4 bases and J by 0 bases, and 21 bases separated the two germline ends. In DNA, the CDR3 is TGTGCCAGCTCACTACTAAAATTAACGGCGCTAACTAACTATGGCTACACCTTC. It encodes CASSLLKLTALTNYGYTF.

The V and J genes are TRBV18 and TRBJ2-7; D not resolved. The V end lost 6 bases, the J end lost 5 bases, and 14 bases lay between the germline ends. From germline, CDR1 is KGHSH and CDR2 LQKENI. CDR3 length: 13 amino acids. This chain's CDR3 is CASSEVGSHEQYV. CDR3 nucleotides: TGTGCCAGCTCCGAGGTAGGATCCCACGAGCAGTACGTC.

Only a few counts were recorded for this clone. This chain links TRBV28 with TRBJ2-1; TRBD2 matches at 9 bases. V was pared by 7 bases and J by 3 bases, with 4 bases of the junction left unmatched. Germline CDR1 reads MDHEN; CDR2 reads SYDVKM. This CDR3 comprises 14 residues. DNA of the CDR3: TGTGCCAGCACCCAGCGGGGGGTCTACAATGAGCAGTTCTTC. As protein: CASTQRGVYNEQFF.

This chain connects TRBV30 to TRBJ1-4, with 7 bases identical to TRBD1. The CDR3 runs 15 residues. The junction had 11 bases not matched to a gene; V was cut back by 5 bases and J by 5 bases. Germline assignment: CDR1 GTSNPN and CDR2 SVGIG (reference sequence). CDR3 in DNA: TGTGCCTGGGATTACTCGGGACAGCAGAATGAAAAACTGTTTTTT. As protein: CAWDYSGQQNEKLFF.

This chain connects TRBV5-4 to TRBJ2-7; a weak D match, TRBD2 (6 bases). V gave up 3 bases and J gave up 0 bases, with 7 bases separating them. The V gene's germline CDR1 is SGHNT and CDR2 YYREEE (reference sequence). There are 13 residues in the CDR3. CDR3 bases: TGTGCCAGCAGCTCCGGGAGCTCCTACGAGCAGTACTTC. Residues: CASSSGSSYEQYF.

This clone occurred once. A junction end diverges from the germline sequence, so it may reflect a read error. J is TRBJ2-4 and V is TRBV11-1, with 7 nucleotides matching TRBD1. The CDR3 contains 15 residues. Germline V lookup: CDR1 SGHAT, CDR2 FQDESV (reference sequence). The CDR3 DNA reads TGTGCCAGCAGCCAACTAACAGGGGTCAAAAACAGTCAGTACTTC. This translates into CASSQLTGVKNSQYF. The variable domain in full, with the rest retrieved from reference TRBV11-1 and TRBJ2-4, is EAEVAQSPRYKITEKSQAVAFWCDPISGHATLYWYRQILGQGPELLVQFQDESVVDDSQLPKDRFSAERLKGVDSTLKIQPAELGDSAMYLCASSQLTGVKNSQYFGAGTRLSVL.